This TCR beta chain was observed in a study of blood T cell repertoires in COVID-19. Background on the study: Sample material is recorded as cDNA or gDNA derived from T cells, B-cell-depleted T cells, or PBMCs.

The method was immunoSEQ multiplex PCR; TCRdb's version includes in-frame clones alone and lacks a portion of them. The data hold 330,000 or so clones, with roughly nine tenths observed a single time. Seattle's cohort entered during active infection and was followed longitudinally. CDR1 is MNHEY, CDR2 SVGAGI, per germline. V lost 7 bases and J lost 3, with 12 bases in between. The CDR3 is 13 amino acids. The V gene is TRBV6-5, the J gene TRBJ1-1, with D possibly being TRBD1 (6 bases). The TCR originated in a woman in her sixties or seventies with COVID-19, enrolled during active disease. Sequenced sample: peripheral blood. The CDR3, as DNA: TGTGCCAGCATCCCCAGGGGTGACACTGAAGCTTTCTTT. Its translation is CASIPRGDTEAFF.